This T cell receptor beta chain was identified during a study of control samples from healthy donors and cancer patients. With V trimmed by 0 bases and J by 5 bases, 11 bases remained unmatched. The V gene's germline CDR1 is SGHDN and CDR2 FVKESK. This CDR3 is 19 amino acids long. TCRdb's copy holds only in-frame clones and misses some; the assay was immunoSEQ multiplex PCR. The data hold 60,000 to 80,000 clones, with roughly 87% observed a single time. This receptor was taken from a woman aged 50 to 65 in good health. The sample comprised blood. V gene TRBV14 combines with J gene TRBJ2-1, with TRBD2 matching 12 bases. As DNA, the CDR3 is TGTGCCAGCAGCCAAGATAGGGGACTAGCGGGCGGTCGGCACAATGAGCAGTTCTTC. Encoded protein: CASSQDRGLAGGRHNEQFF.